This T cell receptor beta chain was observed in a study of blood T cell repertoires in COVID-19. Overall study context: PBMCs, B-cell-depleted T cells, or T cells provided the cDNA or gDNA that made up the material.

Allocation to cohorts depended on clinical history reported by the participants. In the authors' methods: Amplification of reference gene primers was used by the study to estimate nucleated cell counts. Data came from immunoSEQ multiplex PCR; TCRdb stores just in-frame clones and leaves some out. The DNA was the basis for D and trimming; V, J and clone size are from that table. The sample has roughly 200,000 clones; 86% are singletons. The clonotype originates from a man between 40 and 49 years old with acute COVID-19. The specimen was PBMCs or T cells enriched from blood (not recorded which).

The DNA of the CDR3 is TGTGCCAGCAGCGACAGGACAGAAGAGACCCAGTACTTC. Its protein is CASSDRTEETQYF. The gene calls are TRBV9 and TRBJ2-5, with D possibly being TRBD1 (6 bases). From germline, CDR1 is SGDLS and CDR2 YYNGEE. V was shortened by 3 bases and J by 3 bases, with 9 bases between the two germline ends. The CDR3 has 13 residues.